A selection of T cell receptor beta chains follows, all from one sample in a study of blood T cells in healthy people across ages. TCRdb passed the 5' RACE reads through MiXCR, listing each CDR3 protein once. The sample has roughly 800,000 distinct CDR3 sequences; roughly 50% are singletons. The sample consisted of blood. These receptor sequences come from a man aged 30 to 45 in good health. CDR3s include the opening cysteine and the closing phenylalanine or tryptophan. A D gene is named only where the DNA matches it firmly. Clone size, where shown, is once, few, many, or a class for clones that have expanded.

CDR3nt	CDR3aa	d_gene	v_gene	abundance	j_gene
TGCAGTGCTAGCGGACTAGCGGGGGGGCCAGGGAATGAGCAGTTCTTC	CSASGLAGGPGNEQFF	TRBD2	TRBV20-1	NA	TRBJ2-1
TGTGCCAGCAGAACAGGGGCTGCTAGCACAGATACGCAGTATTTT	CASRTGAASTDTQYF	TRBD1	TRBV27	NA	TRBJ2-3
TGTGCCATCAGACTTAGCGGGGGGGCCAATGACGAGCAGTACTTC	CAIRLSGGANDEQYF	TRBD2	TRBV12-3/TRBV12-4	NA	TRBJ2-7
TGCGCCAGCAGCTTAGAGCGATTTGGGGGCGAGCAGTACTTC	CASSLERFGGEQYF	NA	TRBV7-9	NA	TRBJ2-7
TGTGCCGCCGTTTCGTGGCGGGGGACCTTAGGAACTGAAGCTTTCTTT	CAAVSWRGTLGTEAFF	NA	TRBV6-2/TRBV6-3	NA	TRBJ1-1
TGTGCCAGCAGTGAAACAGGGGGCGGAAACTATGGCTACACCTTC	CASSETGGGNYGYTF	TRBD1	TRBV6-1	NA	TRBJ1-2
TGCAGCGTTGGTCCCCAACAGGGGAATACGCAGTATTTT	CSVGPQQGNTQYF	TRBD1	TRBV29-1	NA	TRBJ2-3
TGCAGCGTTCAAGTCGGAGCGGGAGATTTCGAGCAGTACTTC	CSVQVGAGDFEQYF	TRBD2	TRBV29-1	few	TRBJ2-7
TGTGCCAGCAGCTTACTCCCGGACAAGCCCCGGTACGAGCAGTACTTC	CASSLLPDKPRYEQYF	NA	TRBV7-6	once	TRBJ2-7
TGTGCCAGCAGCACCGCCGGGGCTCAGTACTTC	CASSTAGAQYF	NA	TRBV6-5	NA	TRBJ2-5
TGTGCCAGCAGCCTCCGACTAGCCTCCACCTACGAGCAGTACTTC	CASSLRLASTYEQYF	TRBD2	TRBV3-1	NA	TRBJ2-7
TGTGCCAGCAGCAAAGTCCCCCAGCGACAGGGGATGGGAGAGCAGTACTTC	CASSKVPQRQGMGEQYF	NA	TRBV21-1	NA	TRBJ2-4
TGCAGTGCTAGATCAACGGGCCTCTACAATGAGCAGTACTTC	CSARSTGLYNEQYF	NA	TRBV20-1	NA	TRBJ2-7
TGTGCCAGCAGCTTAGAGCGGGGGGGCGCCGGACATACGCAGTATTTT	CASSLERGGAGHTQYF	TRBD2	TRBV7-2	once	TRBJ2-3
TGTGCCAGCAGCTTAGTTCCTAGCGGGGGGGCCTACGGTTCAGATACGCAGTATTTT	CASSLVPSGGAYGSDTQYF	TRBD2	TRBV7-2	NA	TRBJ2-3
TGTGCCAGCGGGACAGGTTTCTCCTACGAGCAGTACTTC	CASGTGFSYEQYF	TRBD1	TRBV6-1	NA	TRBJ2-7
TGTGCCAGCAGTTACTTACAGGGTCGAGACACCCTCCACTTT	CASSYLQGRDTLHF	NA	TRBV6-2/TRBV6-3	NA	TRBJ1-6
TGTGCCAGCAGTGGGTTCCGGCCGGACAGCGACCTTGCCTACGAGCAGTACTTC	CASSGFRPDSDLAYEQYF	NA	TRBV25-1	few	TRBJ2-7
TGTGCCATCAGTGGGGGGGACAGGGTCCCCTACGAGCAGTACTTC	CAISGGDRVPYEQYF	TRBD1	TRBV10-3	NA	TRBJ2-7
TGTGCCAGCAGCTTAGCGGGGAGCTACAATGAGCAGTACTTC	CASSLAGSYNEQYF	NA	TRBV7-2	NA	TRBJ2-7
TGTGCCAGCAGAAGTCAGTATAATTCACCCCTCCACTTT	CASRSQYNSPLHF	NA	TRBV28	once	TRBJ1-6
TGTGCCAACAGCTCGCCTACAAGGGGTCCCTACGAGCAGTACTTC	CANSSPTRGPYEQYF	NA	TRBV11-2	NA	TRBJ2-7
TGTGCCAGCAGTTGGGGAATTACGTACGAGCAGTACTTC	CASSWGITYEQYF	NA	TRBV27	few	TRBJ2-7
TGTGCCAGCAGCCCGGGTCGGGACTACCCCTACGAGCAGTACTTC	CASSPGRDYPYEQYF	TRBD2	TRBV7-8	NA	TRBJ2-7
TGTGCCAGTAGTCCCCGCGGGGACAGTTCCTACGAGCAGTACTTC	CASSPRGDSSYEQYF	NA	TRBV19	NA	TRBJ2-7
TGTGCCAGCAGTTACCGCTCCGTATCGGACTATGGCTACACCTTC	CASSYRSVSDYGYTF	NA	TRBV6-5	NA	TRBJ1-2
TGTGCCAGCAGCTTTGCCTACAGGGTTGGGCAGTACTTC	CASSFAYRVGQYF	NA	TRBV7-9	NA	TRBJ2-7
TGTGCCAGCAGTAGACTAGCGGGAGGGCCAACAGGGGCCAACGTCCTGACTTTC	CASSRLAGGPTGANVLTF	TRBD2	TRBV28	NA	TRBJ2-6
TGTGCCAGCAGCCCAGAGGCCCTAGGACAGGGGCATGGCTACACCTTC	CASSPEALGQGHGYTF	TRBD1	TRBV7-6	few	TRBJ1-2
TGTGCCAGCGACGACGGGCCGGGGTTCAGTAACTATGGCTACACCTTC	CASDDGPGFSNYGYTF	NA	TRBV5-5	medium-sized	TRBJ1-2
TGCAGTGCTACAGGAGCTGAAGCTTTCTTT	CSATGAEAFF	NA	TRBV20-1	NA	TRBJ1-1
TGTGCCAGCAGCTTAGTCCTAGCGGGAGGGCTCAATGAGCAGTTCTTC	CASSLVLAGGLNEQFF	TRBD2	TRBV7-2	NA	TRBJ2-1
TGTGCCAGCAGCTTACAGGGGGCGAGGAACGAGCAGTACTTC	CASSLQGARNEQYF	TRBD1	TRBV7-9	NA	TRBJ2-7
TGTGCCAGCTCACCAGCGTACGAGACCCAGTACTTC	CASSPAYETQYF	NA	TRBV18	NA	TRBJ2-5
TGTGCCAGCAGCGACCAGGGCCCGGGGACCGGGGAGCTGTTTTTT	CASSDQGPGTGELFF	NA	TRBV7-9	NA	TRBJ2-2
TGTGCCAGCAGGAAAGGGCTCAGAACAGATACGCAGTATTTT	CASRKGLRTDTQYF	NA	TRBV7-9	NA	TRBJ2-3
TGTGCCAGCAGCCACTTAGGGGGCGATGAGCAGTTCTTC	CASSHLGGDEQFF	TRBD1	TRBV3-1	NA	TRBJ2-1
TGTGCCAGCAGTGTCGGGACGAGAGGCTACACCTTC	CASSVGTRGYTF	NA	TRBV6-1	once	TRBJ1-2
TGTGCCAGCAGCTCGAGTGCTGTGGGACTAGCTCTTGAGACCCAGTACTTC	CASSSSAVGLALETQYF	TRBD2	TRBV7-9	few	TRBJ2-5
TGCAGTGCCTCCCCCGACCAGGGGAGGGGTTATGGCTACACCTTC	CSASPDQGRGYGYTF	NA	TRBV20-1	few	TRBJ1-2
TGCAGCGTTGAACTAGGGGTAGACTATGGCTACACCTTC	CSVELGVDYGYTF	NA	TRBV29-1	NA	TRBJ1-2
TGTGCCAGCAGCCAAGGAGGACGGCAAGATTCAGAGACCCAGTACTTC	CASSQGGRQDSETQYF	NA	TRBV3-1	NA	TRBJ2-5
TGTGCCAGCAGCTCCGGGGGAAGTTCAACGGTGACAGATACGCAGTATTTT	CASSSGGSSTVTDTQYF	NA	TRBV7-9	NA	TRBJ2-3
TGCGCCAGCAGGGGGGAGGCTACTGAAGCTTTCTTT	CASRGEATEAFF	NA	TRBV5-1	once	TRBJ1-1
TGTGCCAGCAGCGGCCGACAGATTCAAGAGACCCAGTACTTC	CASSGRQIQETQYF	NA	TRBV9	many	TRBJ2-5
TGTGCCAGCAACGTTGGGTGGAGCTCCTACGAGCAGTACTTC	CASNVGWSSYEQYF	NA	TRBV7-2	few	TRBJ2-7
TGTGCCAGCAGTTTATCAGGGACAGGGCTCAGTTCACCCCTCCACTTT	CASSLSGTGLSSPLHF	TRBD1	TRBV27	NA	TRBJ1-6
TGTGCCAGCAGCTTAGTTCTCCCCTACGAGCAGTACTTC	CASSLVLPYEQYF	NA	TRBV7-2	NA	TRBJ2-7
TGTGCCAGCAGCCAGTTCGGGGTAGGGACTAGTAAAGAGACCCAGTACTTC	CASSQFGVGTSKETQYF	TRBD2	TRBV7-2	NA	TRBJ2-5
TGCGCCAGCAGCCCCGGAGGGACAGGTGGCTACACCTTC	CASSPGGTGGYTF	TRBD1	TRBV5-1	NA	TRBJ1-2
TGCGCCAGCAGCCAAGAAACCCTAGGACAGGGGAGGTCTGGGGCCAACGTCCTGACTTTC	CASSQETLGQGRSGANVLTF	TRBD1	TRBV4-3	few	TRBJ2-6
TGTGCCAGCAGAACGTCGAGCGGGGAGGGCCCCAAAAACATTCAGTACTTC	CASRTSSGEGPKNIQYF	TRBD2	TRBV28	NA	TRBJ2-4
TGCAGTGCTAGAAAAACAGGGGGCGGGAATGAGCAGTTCTTC	CSARKTGGGNEQFF	TRBD1	TRBV20-1	NA	TRBJ2-1
TGCGCCAGCAGCCGACCACAGGGGTCGGGCTACACCTTC	CASSRPQGSGYTF	TRBD1	TRBV4-1	NA	TRBJ1-2
TGCGCCAGCAGCTTCCTTGGGACAGGGGGTTTGGACGGCTACACCTTC	CASSFLGTGGLDGYTF	TRBD1	TRBV5-1	NA	TRBJ1-2
TGCAGTGCTAGTAGGCAGGACTATGGCTACATCTTC	CSASRQDYGYIF	NA	TRBV20-1	NA	TRBJ1-2
TGTGCCAGCAGCTCAATACCCGGGACAGGGGGCTACGAGCAGTACTTC	CASSSIPGTGGYEQYF	TRBD1	TRBV7-9	few	TRBJ2-7